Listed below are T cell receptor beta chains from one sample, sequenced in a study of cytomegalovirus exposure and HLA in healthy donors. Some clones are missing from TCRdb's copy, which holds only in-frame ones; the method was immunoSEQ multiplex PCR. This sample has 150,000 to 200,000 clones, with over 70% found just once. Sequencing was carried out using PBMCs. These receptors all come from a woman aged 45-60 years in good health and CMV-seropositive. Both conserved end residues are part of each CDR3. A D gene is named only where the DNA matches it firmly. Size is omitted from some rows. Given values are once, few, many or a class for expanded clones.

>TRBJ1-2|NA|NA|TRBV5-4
TGTGCCAGCAGCTTCAGGGGCGGAAACTATGGCTACACCTTC
CASSFRGGNYGYTF
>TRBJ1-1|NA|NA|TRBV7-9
TGTGCCAGCAGCTATCTGTTCGGGGGGGGGAACACTGAAGCTTTCTTT
CASSYLFGGGNTEAFF
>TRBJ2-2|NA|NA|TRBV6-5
TGTGCCAGCCAGGCGGGATGGAACACCGGGGAGCTGTTTTTT
CASQAGWNTGELFF
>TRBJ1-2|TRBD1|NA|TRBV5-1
TGCGCCAGCAGCCCCAGAGGCAGGGGGGAAGCTAACTATGGCTACACCTTC
CASSPRGRGEANYGYTF
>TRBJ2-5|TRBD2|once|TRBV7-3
TGTGCCAGCAGCACCCCGGGGGGGACTAAAGAAAGAGAGACCCAGTACTTC
CASSTPGGTKERETQYF
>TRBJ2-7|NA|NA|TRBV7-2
TGTGCCAGCAGCTTAGGGGGCGGAGAGACCTACGAGCAGTACTTC
CASSLGGGETYEQYF
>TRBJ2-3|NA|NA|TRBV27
TGTGCCAGCAGTTTAGGGGCGGCTAGCACAGATACGCAGTATTTT
CASSLGAASTDTQYF
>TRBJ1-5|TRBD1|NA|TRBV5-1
TGCGCCAGCAGCTCCGGACAGGGTGATCAGCCCCAGCATTTT
CASSSGQGDQPQHF
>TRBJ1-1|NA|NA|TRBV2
TGTGCCAGCAAAGGACAGCTGAACACTGAAGCTTTCTTT
CASKGQLNTEAFF
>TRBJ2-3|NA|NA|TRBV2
TGTGCCAGCTTGTCGACGGTGTCGGGGGATACGCAGTATTTT
CASLSTVSGDTQYF
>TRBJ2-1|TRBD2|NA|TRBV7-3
TGTGCCAGCAGCCCCGGGCCCACTAGCGGGAGCTACAATGAGCAGTTCTTC
CASSPGPTSGSYNEQFF
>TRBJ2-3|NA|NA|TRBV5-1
TGCGCCAGCAGCTTCGCAGGGCCCGATACGCAGTATTTT
CASSFAGPDTQYF
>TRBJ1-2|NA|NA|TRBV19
TGTGCCAGTATCCGCACAGAGTTGGGAGATGGCTACACCTTC
CASIRTELGDGYTF
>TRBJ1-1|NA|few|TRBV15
TGTGCCACCAGCAGTCGGAACAGGAGATTTGAAGCTTTCTTT
CATSSRNRRFEAFF
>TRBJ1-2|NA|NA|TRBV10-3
TGTGCCTCCTCCATGGGCACAGCCTATGGCTACACCTTC
CASSMGTAYGYTF
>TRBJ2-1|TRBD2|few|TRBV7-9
TGTGCCAGCAGCTCTCGGGGGACTAGTCGTGGTAATGAGCAGTTCTTC
CASSSRGTSRGNEQFF
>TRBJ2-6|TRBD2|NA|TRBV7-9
TGTGCCAGCAGCCCCGGGAGGTCTGGGGCCAACGTCCTGACTTTC
CASSPGRSGANVLTF
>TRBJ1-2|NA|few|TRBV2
TGTGCCAGCAGTCCGTTCCGGGACATTTTGTATGGCTACACCTTC
CASSPFRDILYGYTF
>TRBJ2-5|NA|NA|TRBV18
TGTGCCAGCTCATCGGACAGTTCCCCCCCGGGAGAGACCCAGTACTTC
CASSSDSSPPGETQYF
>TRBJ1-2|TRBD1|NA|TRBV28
TGTGCCAGCAGTCCCCCTACAGGGGGGTATGGCTACACCTTC
CASSPPTGGYGYTF
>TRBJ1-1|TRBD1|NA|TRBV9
TGTGCCAGCAGCGAGACAGGGGTTACGAACACTGAAGCTTTCTTT
CASSETGVTNTEAFF
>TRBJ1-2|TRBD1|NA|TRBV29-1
TGCAGCGCATCTGCCGGGACAGCTAACTATGGCTACACCTTC
CSASAGTANYGYTF
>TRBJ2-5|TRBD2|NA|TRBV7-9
TGTGCCAGCAGCCCGAGGACTAGCCCGGAGACCCAGTACTTC
CASSPRTSPETQYF
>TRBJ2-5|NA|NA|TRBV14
TGTGCCAGCAGCCGGCGGCTTCAAGAGACCCAGTACTTC
CASSRRLQETQYF
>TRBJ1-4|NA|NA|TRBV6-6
TGTGCCAGCACTAGAACTAATGAAAAACTGTTTTTT
CASTRTNEKLFF
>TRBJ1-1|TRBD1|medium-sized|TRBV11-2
TGTGCCAGCAGAGTGGTAGGGGGCGGGGCTTTCTTT
CASRVVGGGAFF
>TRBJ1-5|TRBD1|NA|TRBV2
TGTGCCAGCAGGAAGGGACAGGGGGGATTTAGCAATCAGCCCCAGCATTTT
CASRKGQGGFSNQPQHF
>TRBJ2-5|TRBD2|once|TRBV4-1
TGCGCCAGCAGCCCCCAGGGACTAGTCGCAGAGACCCAGTACTTC
CASSPQGLVAETQYF
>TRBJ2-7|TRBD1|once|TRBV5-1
TGCGCCAGCAGCTTGGAAGGGGGCGCAACCTACGAGCAGTACTTC
CASSLEGGATYEQYF
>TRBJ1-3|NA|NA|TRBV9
TGTGCCAGCAGCGTAGACGGCTCTGGAAACACCATATATTTT
CASSVDGSGNTIYF
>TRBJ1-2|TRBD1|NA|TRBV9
TGTGCCAGCAGCGTAGGCCACAGGGGACCGGATGGCTACACCTTC
CASSVGHRGPDGYTF
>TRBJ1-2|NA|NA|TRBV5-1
TGCGCCAGCAGCTTGGGGCTCCGCAATGGCTACACCTTC
CASSLGLRNGYTF
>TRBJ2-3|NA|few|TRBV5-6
TGTGCCAGCAGCTTAAGAGCAGATACGCAGTATTTT
CASSLRADTQYF
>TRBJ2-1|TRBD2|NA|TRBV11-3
TGTGCCAGCAGCTTAGGGGCGGGAGGCTCCTACAATGAGCAGTTCTTC
CASSLGAGGSYNEQFF
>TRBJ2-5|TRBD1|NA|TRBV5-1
TGCGCCAGCAGCGTGCTGACAGGGATGCAAGAGACCCAGTACTTC
CASSVLTGMQETQYF
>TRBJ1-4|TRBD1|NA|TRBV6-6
TGTGCCAGCAGCCTCAGGTCAGGGGGCGGTGAAAAACTGTTTTTT
CASSLRSGGGEKLFF
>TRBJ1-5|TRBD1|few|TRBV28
TGTGCCAGCAGTCCGACCGACAGGGAAAATCAGCCCCAGCATTTT
CASSPTDRENQPQHF